A single T cell receptor (beta chain) is shown here with its context. The antigen is unknown. This entry is derived from a study of cytomegalovirus exposure and HLA in healthy donors. Study-level background: The platform used for the 110 or so validation repertoires matched that of the roughly 630 first-cohort repertoires, a later analysis reported.

Only in-frame clones appear in the TCRdb table, and some are missing; sequencing was by immunoSEQ multiplex PCR. This table holds around 250,000 clones, around 90% found once. Overall study results and limits: The study put 150 or so TCR beta chains on its list as cytomegalovirus-associated. It was confirmed in vitro that a few of the CMV-associated chains were specific for CMV antigens.

V lost 6 bases and J lost 2; bases outside the gene matches: 5. Germline lookup yields CDR1 MNHEY and CDR2 SVGAGI. The CDR3 totals 15 residues. This sequence joins TRBV6-5 and TRBJ2-3; 10 nucleotides align to TRBD1. The source is a woman aged 18-29 years in good health and CMV-seronegative. The sample was PBMCs. Written as DNA, the CDR3 is TGTGCCAGCAGCCTTGGGACAGGGGACACAGATACGCAGTATTTT. It specifies CASSLGTGDTDTQYF.